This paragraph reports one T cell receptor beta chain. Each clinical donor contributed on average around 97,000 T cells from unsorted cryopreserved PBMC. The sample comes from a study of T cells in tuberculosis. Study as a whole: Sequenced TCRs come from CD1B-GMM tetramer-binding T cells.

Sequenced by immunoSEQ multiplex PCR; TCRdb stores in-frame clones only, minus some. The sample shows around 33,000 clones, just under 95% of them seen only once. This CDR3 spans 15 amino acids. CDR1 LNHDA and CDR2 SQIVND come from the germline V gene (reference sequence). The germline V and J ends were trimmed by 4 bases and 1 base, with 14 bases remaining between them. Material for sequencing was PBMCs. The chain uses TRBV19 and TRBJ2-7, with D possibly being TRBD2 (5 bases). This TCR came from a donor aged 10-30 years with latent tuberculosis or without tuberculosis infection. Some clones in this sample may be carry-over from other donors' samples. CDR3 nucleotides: TGTGCCAGTAGTAAAATGGCAGGCGGGTCCTACGAGCAGTACTTC. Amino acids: CASSKMAGGSYEQYF.